Here is one T cell receptor beta chain with its context. This clonotype counts as medium-sized (0.01 to 0.1%). Its recognized antigen is unknown. Base-call qualities are not available, and no considerably larger clone is one nucleotide away. The sample belongs to a study of patients and donors after allogeneic stem cell transplantation (dated by TCRdb to 2019 to 2021). V and J are truncated by 5 bases and 4 bases respectively, leaving an intervening sequence of 15 bases. As encoded in the germline V gene (reference sequence), CDR1 is PRHDT while CDR2 is FYEKMQ. Its CDR3 holds 14 amino acids, cysteine through phenylalanine. Of the read, only the CDR3 DNA is kept; its 42 bases are in frame from base 1. Library method: RT-PCR. The listed sequencing device is NextSeq 550. The public reads were run again by TCRdb, first through fastp at Q25 and then through MiXCR, and only productive beta chains were kept. Identical CDR3 protein sequences are pooled into one entry, listed with their most common genes and DNA. The sample table holds some 2,000 distinct CDR3 sequences, of which about 21% were seen once. The biggest ten clones account for around 12% of the sample.

The receptor was isolated from a human donor who was either an allogeneic HSCT recipient or a stem cell or donor lymphocyte infusion donor (not recorded which). It is not recorded whose cells these are; they may come from a transplant donor. The rearrangement joined TRBV13 to TRBJ2-7; the D gene assignment is ambiguous. The sequenced sample consisted of blood, either unsorted or a sorted T cell fraction (not recorded which). The DNA sequence is TGTGCCAGCAGCCGTGGACCAGAACCGTACGAGCAGTACTTC. Translated, this gives CASSRGPEPYEQYF.